This entry features one TCR beta chain sequence. Libraries were prepared by immunoSEQ multiplex PCR; TCRdb keeps only in-frame clonotypes and omits some of them. The sample lists under 2,500,000 clones, approximately 94% occurring once. This sample stems from a study of shared clonotypes between healthy human individuals. The clonotype was recovered from a man between 18 and 29 years old in good health. Sequenced sample: naive CD4+ T cells sorted from blood. Subset in this sample: CD45RA+ positively selected.

DNA for the CDR3: TGTGCCAGCCGACTAGCGGGAGGGCCTGGGGAGCAGTTCTTC. Its translation is CASRLAGGPGEQFF. The rearrangement links TRBV7-2 to TRBJ2-1, with 14 bases matching TRBD2. The length of the CDR3 is 14 residues. Trimming cost V 8 bases and J 10 bases; bases outside gene matches: 7. Germline values: CDR1 SGHTA, CDR2 FQGNSA.